This T cell receptor (beta chain) was found in a study of post-analysis software for immune sequencing data. At the level of the study: Included among the disease courses, which were recorded for the cohort, were relapsing-remitting, secondary progressive and progressive-relapsing multiple sclerosis.

The germline V gene has CDR1 DFQATT and CDR2 SNEGSKA (reference sequence). This CDR3 comprises 16 residues. Points on this clonotype: Its antigen remains unknown.

The authors incorporated unique molecular identifiers into the TCR beta cDNA libraries. Researchers reported 520,000 or so cDNA molecules coming from roughly 0.93 to 9.6 million T cells. TCRdb called the PCR reads again in MiXCR, with one record for every CDR3 protein. The sample lists roughly 800,000 distinct CDR3 sequences, approximately 50% occurring once. Study-wide results and caveats: Normalized Chao1 diversity was significantly reduced in patients versus controls. There were a few TRBV segments more frequent in patients than controls, and TRBV5-6, TRBV5-1 and TRBV20-1 were among them.

The gene calls are TRBV20-1 and TRBJ2-7; D perhaps matches TRBD1 (6 bases). Gene TRBJ2-5 matches the end of the DNA better, so the J call may be wrong. Source material: blood. The sequence was obtained from a girl aged 10-17 years with multiple sclerosis. This chain's CDR3 is CSATIAGQSSLETQYF. The CDR3 nucleotides read TGCAGTGCCACAATCGCCGGACAGTCCTCATTAGAGACCCAGTACTTC.